This T cell receptor (beta chain) was sequenced in a study of cytomegalovirus exposure and HLA in healthy donors. Study-level background: Around four fifths of around 390 genotyped donors fell in the Caucasian-associated ancestry cluster.

About this clone: The antigen is undetermined.

This PCR relied on a set of 60 Vbeta primers and 13 Jbeta primers. Libraries were prepared by immunoSEQ multiplex PCR; TCRdb keeps only in-frame clonotypes and omits some of them. The sample lists 110,000 to 150,000 clones, roughly three quarters occurring once. Study-level points and caveats: Later analysis demonstrated an association between a missense DCLRE1C variant and TCR beta V- and J-gene trimming. Roughly uniform sequencing depth across donors was assumed, possibly incorrectly.

Germline V CDR1 and CDR2: LNHDA, SQIVND (reference sequence). The CDR3 spans 12 residues. The ends were cut back, 2 bases at V and 4 bases at J, with 5 bases in the middle. The V and J genes are TRBV19 and TRBJ2-5; tentative D call: TRBD1 (5 bases). Specimen: PBMCs. The clonotype was recovered from a woman aged 40-49 years in good health and CMV-seronegative. Here the CDR3 DNA reads TGTGCCAGTAGTATAAGGGGAGAGACCCAGTACTTC. It translates to CASSIRGETQYF.